A selection of T cell receptor beta chains follows, all from one sample in a study of response to subunit inactivated influenza vaccine. MiXCR was run by TCRdb on the RT-PCR reads, yielding one entry per CDR3 protein. The sample holds 530,000 or so distinct CDR3 sequences; over 25% are singletons and the top ten take under 2.5%. Here the sequenced sample was CD4+ T cells sorted from PBMCs, taken about 5 days after vaccination. Receptors were obtained from a man aged 50 to 60 who received an inactivated influenza vaccine. The CDR3 runs from the conserved cysteine through the conserved F or W. A D gene is named only where the DNA matches it firmly. Part of the rows lack a size; the others show once, few, many or a class for expanded clones.

cdr3_aa: CASSSRGYEQYF
cdr3_nt: TGTGCCAGCAGCTCCAGGGGTTACGAGCAGTACTTC
clone_size: few
d_call: NA
j_call: TRBJ2-7
v_call: TRBV7-2

cdr3_aa: CASSLGGGRITEAFF
cdr3_nt: TGTGCCAGCAGCTTAGGTGGGGGGCGGATCACTGAAGCTTTCTTT
clone_size: NA
d_call: NA
j_call: TRBJ1-1
v_call: TRBV7-2

cdr3_aa: CASSFLRTGSTSGANVLTF
cdr3_nt: TGTGCCAGCAGCTTCCTGAGGACAGGATCAACCTCTGGGGCCAACGTCCTGACTTTC
clone_size: once
d_call: TRBD1
j_call: TRBJ2-6
v_call: TRBV11-2

cdr3_aa: CASSQGQNTGELFF
cdr3_nt: TGCGCCAGCAGCCAAGGACAGAACACCGGGGAGCTGTTTTTT
clone_size: many
d_call: NA
j_call: TRBJ2-2
v_call: TRBV4-3

cdr3_aa: CASSLAGGKNQPQHF
cdr3_nt: TGTGCCAGCAGTTTGGCTGGGGGTAAGAATCAGCCCCAGCATTTT
clone_size: NA
d_call: NA
j_call: TRBJ1-5
v_call: TRBV12-3/TRBV12-4

cdr3_aa: CASSLGGTAGEKLFF
cdr3_nt: TGTGCCAGCAGTTTAGGAGGGACAGCGGGAGAAAAACTGTTTTTT
clone_size: few
d_call: TRBD1
j_call: TRBJ1-4
v_call: TRBV12-3/TRBV12-4

cdr3_aa: CASRKSTRTDTQYF
cdr3_nt: TGTGCCAGCAGGAAGAGTACAAGAACAGATACGCAGTATTTT
clone_size: few
d_call: NA
j_call: TRBJ2-3
v_call: TRBV6-1

cdr3_aa: CASSLTGGTEAFF
cdr3_nt: TGTGCCAGCAGCTTAACAGGGGGCACTGAAGCTTTCTTT
clone_size: many
d_call: TRBD1
j_call: TRBJ1-1
v_call: TRBV7-8

cdr3_aa: CASSLATGRQPQHF
cdr3_nt: TGTGCCAGCAGTTTAGCGACAGGGCGTCAGCCCCAGCATTTT
clone_size: once
d_call: TRBD1
j_call: TRBJ1-5
v_call: TRBV12-3/TRBV12-4

cdr3_aa: CASSWRASGSGELFF
cdr3_nt: TGTGCCAGCAGCTGGAGGGCTAGTGGTTCCGGGGAGCTGTTTTTT
clone_size: NA
d_call: NA
j_call: TRBJ2-2
v_call: TRBV7-9

cdr3_aa: CASSFPPGANTEAFF
cdr3_nt: TGCGCCAGCAGCTTCCCTCCAGGGGCGAACACTGAAGCTTTCTTT
clone_size: NA
d_call: NA
j_call: TRBJ1-1
v_call: TRBV5-1